Listed here is a single T cell receptor beta chain. This sample was taken from a study of Tregs in tolerant kidney transplant recipients. The CDR3 has 14 amino acids. V lost 6 bases and J 6 bases, leaving 17 bases between the germline ends. Germline lookup yields CDR1 MNHEY and CDR2 SVGAGI. The method was immunoSEQ multiplex PCR; TCRdb's version includes in-frame clones alone and lacks a portion of them. Counted here are roughly 66,000 clones, about nine tenths occurring once; the ten biggest clones make up approximately 11%. Sequencing used CD8+ T cells from blood, obtained before the transplant. This receptor was identified in a human donor who received a combined kidney and bone marrow transplant. The chain links TRBV6-5 to TRBJ1-2, with D maybe TRBD1 (6 bases). The CDR3 DNA reads TGTGCCAGCAGAGTGGGCACAGGGTACAATGGCTACACCTTC. Its translation: CASRVGTGYNGYTF.